These T cell receptor beta chains were read from a single sample in a study of regulatory T cells in long-lasting Graves disease. From the multiplex PCR reads, TCRdb called clonotypes with MiXCR, one entry per CDR3 protein. This table holds roughly 560,000 distinct CDR3 sequences, around 11% found once. These records were also assigned to another study, of T cells in Graves' hyperthyroidism and ophthalmopathy.

This specimen was peripheral blood mononuclear cells (PBMCs), taken at new diagnosis, from a patient treated with antithyroid drugs. The receptors here all came from a woman aged 25 to 39 with Graves disease. The CDR3 runs from the conserved cysteine through the conserved F or W. The D gene is left open where the match is weak. The listing skips clone size in some rows; elsewhere it reads once, few, many or a size class.

D gene,J gene,clone size,V gene,CDR3 protein,CDR3 DNA
TRBD2,TRBJ2-1,many,TRBV19,CATSTSGRLNEQFF,TGTGCCACCTCGACTAGCGGGAGACTCAATGAGCAGTTCTTC
-,TRBJ2-6,-,TRBV28,CASTGAASGANVLTF,TGTGCCAGCACCGGGGCCGCTTCTGGGGCCAACGTCCTGACTTTC
-,TRBJ2-1,few,TRBV25-1,CASSEHEQFF,TGTGCCAGCAGTGAACATGAGCAGTTCTTC
TRBD1,TRBJ1-6,many,TRBV6-5,CASSYVDRGFSPLHF,TGTGCCAGCAGTTACGTCGACAGGGGGTTCTCACCCCTCCACTTT
-,TRBJ1-1,few,TRBV6-1,CASTREEGADNTEAFF,TGTGCCAGCACCCGAGAGGAGGGCGCGGACAACACTGAAGCTTTCTTT
-,TRBJ2-1,-,TRBV5-8,CASSREQFF,TGTGCCAGCAGCAGAGAGCAGTTCTTC
-,TRBJ2-5,many,TRBV29-1,CSLRQRETQYF,TGCAGCCTCCGACAACGGGAGACCCAGTACTTC
TRBD2,TRBJ2-1,few,TRBV4-1,CASSQDLREVQFF,TGCGCCAGCAGCCAAGATTTGCGGGAGGTGCAGTTCTTC
-,TRBJ1-1,many,TRBV10-3,CAISGGRLNTEAFF,TGTGCCATCAGTGGTGGACGGCTGAACACTGAAGCTTTCTTT
-,TRBJ2-7,few,TRBV4-1,CASSRESPRVWEQYF,TGCGCCAGCAGCCGAGAATCTCCACGAGTATGGGAGCAGTACTTC
-,TRBJ1-1,many,TRBV2,CASSAQTGISTEAFF,TGTGCCAGCAGCGCCCAGACAGGAATTAGCACTGAAGCTTTCTTT
-,TRBJ1-5,-,TRBV6-1,CASTPGAGGQPQHF,TGTGCCAGCACCCCTGGAGCCGGGGGTCAGCCCCAGCATTTT
TRBD2,TRBJ2-3,many,TRBV28,CASSSAVLAETSTDTQYF,TGTGCCAGCAGTTCCGCTGTACTAGCGGAAACTAGCACAGATACGCAGTATTTT
-,TRBJ1-3,many,TRBV28,CASSPTGNGNTIYF,TGTGCCAGCAGTCCCACAGGGAATGGAAACACCATATATTTT
-,TRBJ2-5,many,TRBV28,CASSTDKVVTQYF,TGTGCCAGCAGTACGGACAAGGTGGTGACCCAGTACTTC